A selection of T cell receptor beta chains follows, all from one sample in a study of T cells after yellow fever vaccination. MiXCR, applied by TCRdb to the 5' RACE reads, yields one record per CDR3 protein. The table has under 550,000 distinct CDR3 sequences, 20% to 25% seen once. The material was PBMCs, obtained 21 days after the first yellow fever vaccination. The origin of the receptors is a man between 18 and 29 years old who received the YFV17D yellow fever vaccine. CDR3s include the opening cysteine and the closing phenylalanine or tryptophan. D genes are given only for firm matches. Clone size appears in some rows only: once, few, many, or a class for an expanded clone.

J: TRBJ2-7; V: TRBV6-1; D: -; size: -; DNA: TGTGCCAGCAGTCTCCCGGCCACTAGCGAGCAGTACTTC; CDR3: CASSLPATSEQYF
J: TRBJ1-6; V: TRBV3-1; D: -; size: -; DNA: TGTGCCAGCAGCCAAGGTCAGTGGACACTAGATTCACCCCTCCACTTT; CDR3: CASSQGQWTLDSPLHF
J: TRBJ1-5; V: TRBV5-4; D: -; size: -; DNA: TGTGCCAGCAGCCTGGAGAATAGCAATCAGCCCCAGCATTTT; CDR3: CASSLENSNQPQHF
J: TRBJ2-5; V: TRBV28; D: TRBD1; size: -; DNA: TGTGCCAGCAGTCGCCGGGACAGGGGGCTATTAGAGACCCAGTACTTC; CDR3: CASSRRDRGLLETQYF
J: TRBJ2-5; V: TRBV5-1; D: TRBD2; size: few; DNA: TGCGCCAGCAGCTCGCGGGGGGGATACCAAGAGACCCAGTACTTC; CDR3: CASSSRGGYQETQYF
J: TRBJ2-7; V: TRBV19; D: TRBD1; size: -; DNA: TGTGCCAGTAGTGCGGACAGGGCCTCCTACGAGCAGTACTTC; CDR3: CASSADRASYEQYF
J: TRBJ2-2; V: TRBV7-2; D: -; size: few; DNA: TGTGCCAGCAGCCCCTCGGTAGTATATACCGGGGAGCTGTTTTTT; CDR3: CASSPSVVYTGELFF
J: TRBJ1-1; V: TRBV5-1; D: -; size: many; DNA: TGCGCCAGCAGCTGGGGCTGGGGGACTGAAGCTTTCTTT; CDR3: CASSWGWGTEAFF
J: TRBJ2-3; V: TRBV12-5; D: -; size: -; DNA: TGTGCTAGTGCCCCGGGACTGAGCACAGATACGCAGTATTTT; CDR3: CASAPGLSTDTQYF
J: TRBJ1-2; V: TRBV12-3/TRBV12-4; D: -; size: few; DNA: TGTGCCAGCAGTGAGGGCCCCCGCTACACCTTC; CDR3: CASSEGPRYTF
J: TRBJ1-1; V: TRBV29-1; D: TRBD1; size: -; DNA: TGCAGCGTTGGGGGACGACAGGGGGCGTTTCCTGAAGCTTTCTTT; CDR3: CSVGGRQGAFPEAFF
J: TRBJ2-4; V: TRBV18; D: TRBD1; size: -; DNA: TGTGCCAGCTCACCACGGGACAGGGCCATTCAGTACTTC; CDR3: CASSPRDRAIQYF
J: TRBJ2-3; V: TRBV7-2; D: -; size: many; DNA: TGTGCCAGCAGCTCAGACCATTCCGGTCCGCAGTATTTT; CDR3: CASSSDHSGPQYF
J: TRBJ2-3; V: TRBV10-3; D: TRBD2; size: few; DNA: TGTGCCATCACCTCCTTTAGCGGGGGGGAATCAGATACGCAGTATTTT; CDR3: CAITSFSGGESDTQYF
J: TRBJ2-3; V: TRBV27; D: -; size: few; DNA: TGTGCCAGCAGTTTTAATCCTCCGGCGGGGAGCACAGATACGCAGTATTTT; CDR3: CASSFNPPAGSTDTQYF
J: TRBJ2-4; V: TRBV21-1; D: -; size: -; DNA: TGTGCCAGCAGCAAAGGGGGGCCCGAATGGCAGGATCTAGCCAAAAACATTCAGTACTTC; CDR3: CASSKGGPEWQDLAKNIQYF
J: TRBJ1-2; V: TRBV4-3; D: -; size: -; DNA: TGCGCCAGCAGCACACCGGGACGCAGTAACTATGGCTACACCTTC; CDR3: CASSTPGRSNYGYTF
J: TRBJ2-2; V: TRBV12-5; D: -; size: -; DNA: TGTGCTAGTGGCAACCCAGGGTACGACACCGGGGAGCTGTTTTTT; CDR3: CASGNPGYDTGELFF
J: TRBJ1-3; V: TRBV3-1; D: -; size: -; DNA: TGTGCCAGCAGCCGCAACCCGGGATCTCACTCTGGAAACACCATATATTTT; CDR3: CASSRNPGSHSGNTIYF
J: TRBJ2-1; V: TRBV4-3; D: -; size: -; DNA: TGCGCCAGCAGCCAAGAGGTTAGGAGCAATGAGCAGTTCTTC; CDR3: CASSQEVRSNEQFF
J: TRBJ2-5; V: TRBV5-1; D: -; size: few; DNA: TGCGCCAGCAGCTTAGTCGGCTGGTCCGGAGAGACCCAGTACTTC; CDR3: CASSLVGWSGETQYF
J: TRBJ2-2; V: TRBV6-1; D: -; size: few; DNA: TGTGCCAGCACCCACTCAAAGGGCCGAACGAACACCGGGGAGCTGTTTTTT; CDR3: CASTHSKGRTNTGELFF
J: TRBJ2-5; V: TRBV7-2; D: -; size: few; DNA: TGTGCCAGCAGCTACGGGAGTGGGGTTGGAGAGACCCAGTACTTC; CDR3: CASSYGSGVGETQYF
J: TRBJ1-5; V: TRBV3-1; D: -; size: few; DNA: TGTGCCAGCAGCCCCTGGATAGATCAGCCCCAGCATTTT; CDR3: CASSPWIDQPQHF
J: TRBJ1-1; V: TRBV5-4; D: -; size: few; DNA: TGTGCCAGCAGCTTAGCGGTAGGGAACACTGAAGCTTTCTTT; CDR3: CASSLAVGNTEAFF
J: TRBJ1-1; V: TRBV6-2/TRBV6-3; D: -; size: few; DNA: TGTGCCAGCAGATTAAAGACCTTGAACACTGAAGCTTTCTTT; CDR3: CASRLKTLNTEAFF
J: TRBJ2-5; V: TRBV12-3/TRBV12-4; D: TRBD1; size: -; DNA: TGTGCCAGCACTCCCCCCGGGACAGGTGGGGAGACCCAGTACTTC; CDR3: CASTPPGTGGETQYF
J: TRBJ1-1; V: TRBV28; D: -; size: -; DNA: TGTGCCAGCTTTGAGGGCGGGAAGACTGAAGCTTTCTTT; CDR3: CASFEGGKTEAFF
J: TRBJ2-7; V: TRBV4-3; D: TRBD2; size: few; DNA: TGCGCCAGCAGCCGCCAGGAGGGACTAGCGGGGGGAACAGCCTACGAGCAGTACTTC; CDR3: CASSRQEGLAGGTAYEQYF
J: TRBJ2-3; V: TRBV29-1; D: -; size: -; DNA: TGCAGCGTTGAAGAAAGCGGCTTACCTAGCACAGATACGCAGTATTTT; CDR3: CSVEESGLPSTDTQYF
J: TRBJ2-5; V: TRBV5-1; D: TRBD2; size: few; DNA: TGCGCCAGCAGCACGACTAGCCCGGGTCAAGAGACCCAGTACTTC; CDR3: CASSTTSPGQETQYF
J: TRBJ2-7; V: TRBV25-1; D: TRBD1; size: -; DNA: TGTGCCAGCAGTTGGACAGGGTTATCCGAGCAGTACTTC; CDR3: CASSWTGLSEQYF
J: TRBJ2-5; V: TRBV5-1; D: -; size: few; DNA: TGCGCCAGCAGCTTGGCTTCCAGGAGGGAAGAGACCCAGTACTTC; CDR3: CASSLASRREETQYF
J: TRBJ2-6; V: TRBV20-1; D: -; size: few; DNA: TGCAGTGCTAGAGATCTCATAGAGTTAGGATCTGGGGCCAACGTCCTGACTTTC; CDR3: CSARDLIELGSGANVLTF
J: TRBJ2-7; V: TRBV10-1; D: -; size: few; DNA: TGCGCCAGCAGTGAGTCGACTTGGAGTACCTACGAGCAGTACTTC; CDR3: CASSESTWSTYEQYF
J: TRBJ2-2; V: TRBV10-2; D: -; size: few; DNA: TGCGCCAGCAGTGGCTGGGAGGCGAGCACCGGGGAGCTGTTTTTT; CDR3: CASSGWEASTGELFF
J: TRBJ2-1; V: TRBV27; D: TRBD1; size: few; DNA: TGTGCCAGCAGTTCGGACGGGACAGGGGTTCGCGAGCAGTTCTTC; CDR3: CASSSDGTGVREQFF